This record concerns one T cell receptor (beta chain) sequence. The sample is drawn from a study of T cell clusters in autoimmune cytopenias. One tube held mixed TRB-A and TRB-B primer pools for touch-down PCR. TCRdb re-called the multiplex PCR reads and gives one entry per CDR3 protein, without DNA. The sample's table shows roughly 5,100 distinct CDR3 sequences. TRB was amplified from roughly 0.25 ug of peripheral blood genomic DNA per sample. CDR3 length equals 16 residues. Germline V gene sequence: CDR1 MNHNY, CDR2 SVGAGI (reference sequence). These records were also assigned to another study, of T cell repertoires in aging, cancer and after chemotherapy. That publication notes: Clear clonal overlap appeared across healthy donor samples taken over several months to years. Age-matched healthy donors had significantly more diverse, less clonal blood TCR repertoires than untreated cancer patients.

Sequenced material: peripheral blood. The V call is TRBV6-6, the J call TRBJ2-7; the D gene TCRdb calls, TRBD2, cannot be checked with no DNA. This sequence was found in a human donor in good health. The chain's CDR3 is CASSQTVAGGPYEQYF.